The 17 T cell receptor beta chains reported below all come from one sample, sequenced in a study of beta chain features in type 1 diabetes. Notes on the study in general: Researchers report that Type 1 diabetes patients had moderately but significantly shorter TCRB CDR3s across all four CD4+ subsets.

The antigens of these receptors remain unknown. Every isolated RNA sample was fully reverse transcribed, so sequencing captured expressed TCRB transcripts. Clones were read by immunoSEQ multiplex PCR, and TCRdb kept only the in-frame ones, dropping some. The sample yields approximately 240,000 clones, 16% seen once. Specimen: naive CD4+ T cells from blood. These receptors all stem from a young man with type 1 diabetes.

This clone was counted only a few times. The chain has TRBV11-2 and TRBJ2-3, with 7 nucleotides matching TRBD1. The germline CDR1 and CDR2 sequences are SGHAT and FQNNGV. J lost 2 bases, V lost 6 bases, and 2 bases had no gene match. CDR3 length: 13 amino acids. For the CDR3, the DNA is TGTGCCAGCAGACAGGGGTCCACAGATACGCAGTATTTT. Translation gives CASRQGSTDTQYF.

The chain uses TRBV7-9 and TRBJ1-1; D unclear. The CDR3 is made up of 12 amino acids. Germline loops: CDR1 SEHNR, CDR2 FQNEAQ (reference sequence). V dropped 2 bases and J dropped 12 bases, with 13 bases sitting between them. The CDR3 DNA is TGTGCCAGCAGCTTACAGTCAGATGGGACTTTCTTT. Residues: CASSLQSDGTFF. Drawing the rest from reference TRBV7-9 and TRBJ1-1, the complete variable domain is DTGVSQNPRHKITKRGQNVTFRCDPISEHNRLYWYRQTLGQGPEFLTYFQNEAQLEKSRLLSDRFSAERPKGSFSTLEIQRTEQGDSAMYLCASSLQSDGTFFGQGTRLTVV.

V and J are TRBV7-9 and TRBJ1-1; the D gene is possibly TRBD1 (5 bases). The CDR3 spans 14 residues. V shed 1 base and J shed 0 bases, with 6 bases lying between them. Germline V gene sequence: CDR1 SEHNR, CDR2 FQNEAQ (reference sequence). CDR3 sequence: CASSLGTMNTEAFF. CDR3 in DNA: TGTGCCAGCAGCTTAGGGACAATGAACACTGAAGCTTTCTTT.

This clone was detected a few times. V usage is TRBV27 and J usage is TRBJ2-3; TRBD2 is a possible D gene (5 bases). This CDR3 is built from 13 residues. CDR1 MNHEY and CDR2 SMNVEV come from the germline V gene (reference sequence). Trimming stripped 4 bases from V and 3 bases from J, with 8 bases between. The CDR3 loop reads CASSSGGTDTQYF. In nucleotides, the CDR3 is TGTGCCAGCAGTTCCGGAGGTACAGATACGCAGTATTTT.

As for this clone: The sample has other DNA sequences that encode this CDR3 too. The chain uses TRBV30 and TRBJ2-5; no clear D. This CDR3 region has 11 residues. Germline CDR1 GTSNPN, CDR2 SVGIG (reference sequence). Deletions cut 0 bases from V and 5 bases from J, with 4 bases between. The DNA of the CDR3 is TGTGCCTGGAGTGTTGCGGAGACCCAGTACTTC. Translation gives CAWSVAETQYF. Full variable domain (missing parts from reference TRBV30 and TRBJ2-5): SQTIHQWPATLVQPVGSPLSLECTVEGTSNPNLYWYRQAAGRGLQLLFYSVGIGQISSEVPQNLSASRPQDRQFILSSKKLLLSDSGFYLCAWSVAETQYFGPGTRLLVL.

V gene TRBV18 combines with J gene TRBJ2-5, with D perhaps matching TRBD2 (6 bases). The CDR3 contains 15 residues. V was pared by 1 base and J by 4 bases, with 13 bases between. CDR1 KGHSH and CDR2 LQKENI come from the germline V gene. The CDR3 sequence is CASSPRTGAGETQYF. The CDR3 region has the DNA TGTGCCAGCTCACCACGGACGGGAGCGGGAGAGACCCAGTACTTC.

The V call is TRBV20-1, the J call TRBJ2-1; a weak D match, TRBD1 (5 bases). Trimming removed 3 bases at V and 9 bases at J, with 9 bases between. Per germline, CDR1 DFQATT and CDR2 SNEGSKA (reference sequence). The CDR3 contains 11 residues. Here the CDR3 reads CSASFRGEQFF. CDR3 nucleotide sequence: TGCAGTGCTAGTTTTAGGGGTGAGCAGTTCTTC.

The chain links TRBV7-2 to TRBJ2-4, with 8 bases matching TRBD2. Trimming removed 4 bases from V and 0 bases from J; junction bases left unmatched: 8. The CDR3 length is 17 residues. CDR1 is SGHTA, CDR2 FQGNSA, per germline. The CDR3 DNA reads as TGTGCCAGCAGCTCAGGAGGCCTAGCGGGAGCCAAAAACATTCAGTACTTC. Amino acid sequence: CASSSGGLAGAKNIQYF.

A word on this clone: Other DNA sequences from this sample encode an identical CDR3 as well. The chain recombines TRBV29-1 with TRBJ2-5; D uncertain. Trimming shortened V by 5 bases and J by 4 bases, and 11 bases separated the two germline ends. Per germline, CDR1 SQVTM and CDR2 ANQGSEA. This CDR3 is 12 amino acids long. The CDR3 region has the DNA TGCAGCGTTCGCGGTTCTGCAGAGACCCAGTACTTC. Residues: CSVRGSAETQYF.

This chain connects TRBV9 to TRBJ2-1; 8 nucleotides match TRBD2. The CDR3 runs to 16 residues. V lost 0 bases and J lost 10; bases outside the gene matches: 12. Per germline, CDR1 SGDLS and CDR2 YYNGEE. This CDR3 reads CASSVEVAGGLREQFF. CDR3 bases: TGTGCCAGCAGCGTAGAGGTGGCGGGAGGTCTTAGAGAGCAGTTCTTC.

As for this clone: Other DNA sequences of this sample code for an identical CDR3. The rearrangement joins TRBV9 to TRBJ2-4; the D call may be TRBD1 or TRBD2 (5 bases each). The ends were cut back, 3 bases at V and 0 bases at J, with 7 bases in the middle. Germline CDR1 reads SGDLS; CDR2 reads YYNGEE. The CDR3 covers 14 residues. The CDR3 here is CASSAGLAKNIQYF. CDR3 DNA: TGTGCCAGCAGCGCGGGGCTAGCCAAAAACATTCAGTACTTC.

This clone was seen a few times. V is TRBV19 and J is TRBJ2-7, with 13 bases lining up with TRBD2. This CDR3 is built from 15 residues. Per the germline V gene, CDR1 is LNHDA and CDR2 is SQIVND (reference sequence). V shed 4 bases and J 7 bases; nucleotides not matched to a gene: 7. DNA of the CDR3: TGTGCCAGTAGTAGAACCGGGACTAGCGGGGAAGAGCAGTACTTC. Translation: CASSRTGTSGEEQYF.

In this sample, this clone turned up a few times. The genes are TRBV5-1 and TRBJ1-1, with 7 bases fitting TRBD1. The CDR3 extends over 14 amino acids. The V gene's germline CDR1 is SGHRS and CDR2 YFSETQ. The V gene end was trimmed by 9 bases and the J gene end by 1 base; junction bases not matched to a gene: 9. This CDR3 is CATTIGTANTEAFF. The CDR3 DNA reads TGCGCCACCACTATTGGGACAGCGAACACTGAAGCTTTCTTT. Combining the CDR3 with reference TRBV5-1 and TRBJ1-1 gives the whole variable domain KAGVTQTPRYLIKTRGQQVTLSCSPISGHRSVSWYQQTPGQGLQFLFEYFSETQRNKGNFPGRFSGRQFSNSRSEMNVSTLELGDSALYLCATTIGTANTEAFFGQGTRLTVV.

The V call is TRBV18, the J call TRBJ2-7; 8 bases map to TRBD2. V trimming: 1 base; J trimming: 6 bases; junction bases outside the gene matches: 8. CDR1 is KGHSH, CDR2 LQKENI, per germline. This CDR3 comprises 15 residues. DNA of the CDR3: TGTGCCAGCTCACCACTCCGCGCGGGAGGACCCGAGCAGTACTTC. Translating gives CASSPLRAGGPEQYF. Combining the CDR3 with reference TRBV18 and TRBJ2-7 gives the whole variable domain NAGVMQNPRHLVRRRGQEARLRCSPMKGHSHVYWYRQLPEEGLKFMVYLQKENIIDESGMPKERFSAEFPKEGPSILRIQQVVRGDSAAYFCASSPLRAGGPEQYFGPGTRLTVT.

This clone was detected a few times. The chain uses TRBV20-1 and TRBJ2-7, with D tentatively TRBD1 (6 bases). Germline loops: CDR1 DFQATT, CDR2 SNEGSKA (reference sequence). This CDR3 has 11 amino acids. The germline V and J ends were trimmed by 5 bases and 4 bases, with 9 bases remaining between them. CDR3: CSAVRGYEQYF. The CDR3 DNA is TGCAGTGCTGTCAGGGGATACGAGCAGTACTTC.

The chain joins TRBV5-1 to TRBJ2-1; D is possibly TRBD2 (5 bases). The CDR3 length is 15 residues. The germline CDR1 and CDR2 sequences are SGHRS and YFSETQ. V was shortened by 0 bases and J by 5 bases, with 12 bases between the two germline ends. The CDR3 nucleotides are TGCGCCAGCAGCTTGGTGCTAGCACGGGACAATGAGCAGTTCTTC. It encodes CASSLVLARDNEQFF.

This clone has just a few counts. The CDR3 DNA reads TGTGCCTATGGTTGGTCAGATACGCAGTATTTT. This sequence encodes CAYGWSDTQYF. The rearrangement uses TRBV30 and TRBJ2-3, with no clear D. The CDR3 has 11 amino acids. Germline-derived CDR1 and CDR2 are GTSNPN and SVGIG (reference sequence). Trimming cost V 7 bases and J 4 bases, with 9 bases left between them.